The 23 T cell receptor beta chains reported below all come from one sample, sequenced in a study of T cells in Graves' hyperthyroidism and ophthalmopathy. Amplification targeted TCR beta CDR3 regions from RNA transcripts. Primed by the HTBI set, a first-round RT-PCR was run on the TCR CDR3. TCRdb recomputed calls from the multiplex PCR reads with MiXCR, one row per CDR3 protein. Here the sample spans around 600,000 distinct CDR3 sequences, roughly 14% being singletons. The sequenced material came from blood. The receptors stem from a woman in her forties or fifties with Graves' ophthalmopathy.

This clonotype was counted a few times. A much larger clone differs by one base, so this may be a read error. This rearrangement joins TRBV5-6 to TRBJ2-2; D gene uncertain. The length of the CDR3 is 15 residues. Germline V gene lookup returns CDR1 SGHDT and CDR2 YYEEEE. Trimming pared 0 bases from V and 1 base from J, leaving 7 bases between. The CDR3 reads CASSLGRKNTGELFF. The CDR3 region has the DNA TGTGCCAGCAGCTTGGGGCGGAAGAACACCGGGGAGCTGTTTTTT.

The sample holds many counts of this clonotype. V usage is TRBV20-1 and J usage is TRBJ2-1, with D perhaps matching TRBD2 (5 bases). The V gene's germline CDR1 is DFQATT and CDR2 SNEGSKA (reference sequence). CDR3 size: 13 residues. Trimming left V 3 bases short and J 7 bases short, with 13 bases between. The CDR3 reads CSARSGSANEQFF. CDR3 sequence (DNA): TGCAGTGCTAGGTCGGGTAGCGCGAATGAGCAGTTCTTC.

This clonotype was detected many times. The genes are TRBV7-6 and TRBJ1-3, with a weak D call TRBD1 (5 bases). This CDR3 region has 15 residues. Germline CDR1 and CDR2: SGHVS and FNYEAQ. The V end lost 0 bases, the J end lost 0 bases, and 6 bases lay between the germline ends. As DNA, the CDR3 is TGTGCCAGCAGCTTAGCGGACAACTCTGGAAACACCATATATTTT. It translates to CASSLADNSGNTIYF.

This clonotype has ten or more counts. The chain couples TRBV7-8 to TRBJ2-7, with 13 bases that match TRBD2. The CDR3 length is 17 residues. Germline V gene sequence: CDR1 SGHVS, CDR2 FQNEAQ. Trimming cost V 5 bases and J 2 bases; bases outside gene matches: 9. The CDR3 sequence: CASSETLGTSGTYEQYF. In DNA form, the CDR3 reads TGTGCCAGCAGCGAAACCCTCGGGACTAGCGGGACCTACGAGCAGTACTTC.

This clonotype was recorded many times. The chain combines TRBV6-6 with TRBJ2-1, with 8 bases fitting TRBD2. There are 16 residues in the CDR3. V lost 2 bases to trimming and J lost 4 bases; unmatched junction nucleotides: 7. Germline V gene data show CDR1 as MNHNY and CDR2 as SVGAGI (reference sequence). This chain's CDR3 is CASSYGSGGLYNEQFF. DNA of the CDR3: TGTGCCAGCAGTTACGGATCGGGGGGGCTGTACAATGAGCAGTTCTTC.

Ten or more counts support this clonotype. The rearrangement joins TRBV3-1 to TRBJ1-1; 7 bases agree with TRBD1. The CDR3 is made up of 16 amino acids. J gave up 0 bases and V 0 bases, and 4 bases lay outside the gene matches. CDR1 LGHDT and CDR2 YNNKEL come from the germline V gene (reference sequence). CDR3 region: CASSQEVGTVNTEAFF. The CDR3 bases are TGTGCCAGCAGCCAAGAGGTGGGGACAGTGAACACTGAAGCTTTCTTT.

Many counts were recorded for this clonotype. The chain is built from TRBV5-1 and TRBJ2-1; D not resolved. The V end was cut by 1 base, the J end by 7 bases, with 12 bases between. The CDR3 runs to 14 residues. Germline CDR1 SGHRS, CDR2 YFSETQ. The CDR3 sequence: CASSLHGLDNEQFF. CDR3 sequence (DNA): TGCGCCAGCAGCTTGCATGGTTTAGATAATGAGCAGTTCTTC. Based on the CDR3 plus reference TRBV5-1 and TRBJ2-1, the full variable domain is KAGVTQTPRYLIKTRGQQVTLSCSPISGHRSVSWYQQTPGQGLQFLFEYFSETQRNKGNFPGRFSGRQFSNSRSEMNVSTLELGDSALYLCASSLHGLDNEQFFGPGTRLTVL.

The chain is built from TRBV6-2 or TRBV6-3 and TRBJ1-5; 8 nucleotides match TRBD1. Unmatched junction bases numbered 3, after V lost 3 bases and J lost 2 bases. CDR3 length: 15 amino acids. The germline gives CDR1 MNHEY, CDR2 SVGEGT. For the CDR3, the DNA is TGTGCCAGCAGTTATTTGACAGGGGGCAATCAGCCCCAGCATTTT. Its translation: CASSYLTGGNQPQHF.

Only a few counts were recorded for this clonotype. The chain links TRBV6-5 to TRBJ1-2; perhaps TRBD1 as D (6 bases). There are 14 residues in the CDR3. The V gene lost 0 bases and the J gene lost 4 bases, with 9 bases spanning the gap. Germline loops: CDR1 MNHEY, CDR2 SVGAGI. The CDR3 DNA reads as TGTGCCAGCAGTTACTCAGCGGGGGCCTATGGCTACACCTTC. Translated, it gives CASSYSAGAYGYTF.

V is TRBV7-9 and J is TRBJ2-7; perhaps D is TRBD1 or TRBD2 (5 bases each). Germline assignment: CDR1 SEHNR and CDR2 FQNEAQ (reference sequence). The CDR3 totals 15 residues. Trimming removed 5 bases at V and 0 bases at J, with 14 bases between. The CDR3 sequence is CASSDSRGVSYEQYF. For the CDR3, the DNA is TGTGCCAGCAGCGATAGCAGAGGGGTCTCCTACGAGCAGTACTTC.

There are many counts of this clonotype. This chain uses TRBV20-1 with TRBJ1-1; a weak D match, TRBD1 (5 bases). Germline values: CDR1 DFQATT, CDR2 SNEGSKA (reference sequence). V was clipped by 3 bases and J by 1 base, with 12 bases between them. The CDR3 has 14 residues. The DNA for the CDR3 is TGCAGTGCTAGGACAGTCTCATCGAACACTGAAGCTTTCTTT. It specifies CSARTVSSNTEAFF.

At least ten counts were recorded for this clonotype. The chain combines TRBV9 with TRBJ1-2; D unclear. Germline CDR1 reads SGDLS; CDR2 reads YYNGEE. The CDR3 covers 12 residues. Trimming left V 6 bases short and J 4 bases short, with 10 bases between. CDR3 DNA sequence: TGTGCCAGCACAGACATTTCCTATGGCTACACCTTC. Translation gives CASTDISYGYTF.

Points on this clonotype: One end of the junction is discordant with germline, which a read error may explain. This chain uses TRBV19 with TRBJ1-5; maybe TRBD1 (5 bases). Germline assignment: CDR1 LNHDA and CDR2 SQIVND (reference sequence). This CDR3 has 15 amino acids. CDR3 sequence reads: CASGIPSLGTQPQHF. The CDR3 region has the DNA TGTGCCAGTGGTATACCCTCATTGGGGACCCAGCCCCAGCATTTT.

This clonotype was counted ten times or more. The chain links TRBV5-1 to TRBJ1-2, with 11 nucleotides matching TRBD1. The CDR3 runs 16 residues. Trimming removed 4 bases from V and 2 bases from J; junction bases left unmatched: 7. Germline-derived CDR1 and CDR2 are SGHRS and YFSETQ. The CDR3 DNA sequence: TGCGCCAGCAGCGACGGGACAGGGGGTCGAAACTATGGCTACACCTTC. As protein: CASSDGTGGRNYGYTF.

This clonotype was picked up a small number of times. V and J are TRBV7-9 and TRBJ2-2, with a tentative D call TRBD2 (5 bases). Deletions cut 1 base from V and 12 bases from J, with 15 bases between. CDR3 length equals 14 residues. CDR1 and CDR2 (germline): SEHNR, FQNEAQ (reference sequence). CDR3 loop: CASSLETVSGKLFF. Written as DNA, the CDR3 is TGTGCCAGCAGCTTAGAAACCGTGTCGGGGAAGCTGTTTTTT.

The CDR3 DNA follows: TGCAGCGCGGAAGTTGAGGTTGGTCAGCCCCAGCATTTT. Translation gives CSAEVEVGQPQHF. The V call is TRBV29-1, the J call TRBJ1-5; the D is unclear. Germline lookup yields CDR1 SQVTM and CDR2 ANQGSEA. Trimming removed 7 bases at V and 6 bases at J, with 16 bases between. The CDR3 is 13 amino acids. Filled out from reference TRBV29-1 and TRBJ1-5, the complete variable domain reads SAVISQKPSRDICQRGTSLTIQCQVDSQVTMMFWYRQQPGQSLTLIATANQGSEATYESGFVIDKFPISRPNLTFSTLTVSNMSPEDSSIYLCSAEVEVGQPQHFGDGTRLSIL.

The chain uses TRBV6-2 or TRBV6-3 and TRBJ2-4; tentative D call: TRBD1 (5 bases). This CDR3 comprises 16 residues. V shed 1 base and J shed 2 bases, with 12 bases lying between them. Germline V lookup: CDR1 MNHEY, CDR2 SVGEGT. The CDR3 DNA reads TGTGCCAGCAGTTACTTTAGGCAGGGATCCAAAAACATTCAGTACTTC. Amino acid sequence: CASSYFRQGSKNIQYF.

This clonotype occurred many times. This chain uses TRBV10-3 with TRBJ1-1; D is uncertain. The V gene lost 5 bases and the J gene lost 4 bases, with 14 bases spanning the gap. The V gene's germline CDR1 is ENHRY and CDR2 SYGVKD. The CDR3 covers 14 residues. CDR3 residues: CAISPEEWSTEAFF. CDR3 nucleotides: TGTGCCATCAGTCCCGAGGAGTGGAGCACTGAAGCTTTCTTT.

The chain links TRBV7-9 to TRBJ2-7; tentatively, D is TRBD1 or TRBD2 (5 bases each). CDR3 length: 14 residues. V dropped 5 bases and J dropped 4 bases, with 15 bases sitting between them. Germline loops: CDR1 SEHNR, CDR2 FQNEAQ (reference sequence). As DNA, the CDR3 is TGTGCCAGCAGCATTCCGGGACCGACATACGAGCAGTACTTC. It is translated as CASSIPGPTYEQYF.

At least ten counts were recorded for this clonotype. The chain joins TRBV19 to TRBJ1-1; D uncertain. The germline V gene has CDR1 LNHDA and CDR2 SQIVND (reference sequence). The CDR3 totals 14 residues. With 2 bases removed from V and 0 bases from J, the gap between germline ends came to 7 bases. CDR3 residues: CASSINSMNTEAFF. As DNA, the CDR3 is TGTGCCAGTAGTATAAACAGTATGAACACTGAAGCTTTCTTT.

The chain's CDR3 is CASSSSGGNTIYF. The CDR3 DNA reads TGTGCCAGCAGCTCTTCGGGGGGAAACACCATATATTTT. The V call is TRBV7-6, the J call TRBJ1-3; D is uncertain. The length of the CDR3 is 13 residues. From germline, CDR1 is SGHVS and CDR2 FNYEAQ. Between the trimmed V and J ends, which lost 4 bases and 4 bases, there was a span of 8 bases.

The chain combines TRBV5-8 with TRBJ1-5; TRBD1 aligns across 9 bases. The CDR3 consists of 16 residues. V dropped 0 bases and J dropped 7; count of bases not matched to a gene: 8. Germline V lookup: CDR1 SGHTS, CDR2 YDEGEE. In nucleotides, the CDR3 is TGTGCCAGCAGCTTGGACAGGACAGGGGCCCTGCAGCCCCAGCATTTT. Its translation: CASSLDRTGALQPQHF.

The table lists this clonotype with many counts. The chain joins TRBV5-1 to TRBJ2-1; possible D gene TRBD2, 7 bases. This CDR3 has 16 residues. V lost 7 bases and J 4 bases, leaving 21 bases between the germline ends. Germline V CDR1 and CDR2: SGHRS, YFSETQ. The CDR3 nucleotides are TGCGCCAGCTGCCACGGGGGCGGGAGTGTTTACAATGAGCAGTTCTTC. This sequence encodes CASCHGGGSVYNEQFF.